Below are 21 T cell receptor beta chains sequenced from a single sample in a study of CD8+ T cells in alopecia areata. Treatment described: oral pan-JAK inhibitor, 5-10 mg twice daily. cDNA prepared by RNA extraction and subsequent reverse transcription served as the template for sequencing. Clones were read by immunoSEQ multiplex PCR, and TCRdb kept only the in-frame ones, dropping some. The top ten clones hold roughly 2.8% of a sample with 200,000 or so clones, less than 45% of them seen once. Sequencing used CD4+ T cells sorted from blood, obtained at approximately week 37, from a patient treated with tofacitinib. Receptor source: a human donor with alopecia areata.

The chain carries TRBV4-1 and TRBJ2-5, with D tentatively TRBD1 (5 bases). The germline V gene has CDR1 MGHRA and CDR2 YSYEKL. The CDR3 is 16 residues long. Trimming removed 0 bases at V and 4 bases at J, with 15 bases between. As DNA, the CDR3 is TGCGCCAGCAGCCAAGATGGGGCAGGTAAAGGAGAGACCCAGTACTTC. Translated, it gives CASSQDGAGKGETQYF.

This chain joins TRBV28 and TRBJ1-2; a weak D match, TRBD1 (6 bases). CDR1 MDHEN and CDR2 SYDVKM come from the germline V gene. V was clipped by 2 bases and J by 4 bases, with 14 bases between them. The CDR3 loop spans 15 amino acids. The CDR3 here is CASSLGGGSGYGYTF. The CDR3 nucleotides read TGTGCCAGCAGTTTAGGAGGGGGGAGCGGCTATGGCTACACCTTC.

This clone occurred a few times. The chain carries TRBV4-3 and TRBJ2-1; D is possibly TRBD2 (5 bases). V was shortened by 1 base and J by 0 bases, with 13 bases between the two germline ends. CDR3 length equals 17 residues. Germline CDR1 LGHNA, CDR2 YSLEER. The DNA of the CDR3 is TGCGCCAGCAGCCAAGCTTATTTAGCGATCTCCTACAATGAGCAGTTCTTC. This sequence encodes CASSQAYLAISYNEQFF.

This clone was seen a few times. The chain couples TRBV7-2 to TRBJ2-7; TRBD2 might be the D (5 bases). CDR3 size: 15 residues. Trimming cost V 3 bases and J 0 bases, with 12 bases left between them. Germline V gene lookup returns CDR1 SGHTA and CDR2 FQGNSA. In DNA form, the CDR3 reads TGTGCCAGCAGCTTTATCTCGGGGATCTCCTACGAGCAGTACTTC. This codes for CASSFISGISYEQYF.

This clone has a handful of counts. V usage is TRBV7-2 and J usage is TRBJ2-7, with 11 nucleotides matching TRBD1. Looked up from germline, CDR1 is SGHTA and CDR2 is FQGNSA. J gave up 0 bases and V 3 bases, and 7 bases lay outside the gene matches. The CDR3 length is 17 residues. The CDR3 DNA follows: TGTGCCAGCAGCTTTACGTTCGGGACAGGGGGCTCCTACGAGCAGTACTTC. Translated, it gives CASSFTFGTGGSYEQYF.

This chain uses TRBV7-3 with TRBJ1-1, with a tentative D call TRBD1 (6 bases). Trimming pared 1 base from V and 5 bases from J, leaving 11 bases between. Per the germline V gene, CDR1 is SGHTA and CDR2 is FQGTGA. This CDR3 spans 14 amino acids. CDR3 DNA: TGTGCCAGCAGCTTAATGTCAGGGGAGACTGAAGCTTTCTTT. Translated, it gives CASSLMSGETEAFF.

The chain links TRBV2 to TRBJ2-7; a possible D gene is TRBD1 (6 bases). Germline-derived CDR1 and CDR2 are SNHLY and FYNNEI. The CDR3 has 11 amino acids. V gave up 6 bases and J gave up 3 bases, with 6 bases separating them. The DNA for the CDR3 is TGTGCCAGCAGACAGGGCTACGAGCAGTACTTC. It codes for CASRQGYEQYF.

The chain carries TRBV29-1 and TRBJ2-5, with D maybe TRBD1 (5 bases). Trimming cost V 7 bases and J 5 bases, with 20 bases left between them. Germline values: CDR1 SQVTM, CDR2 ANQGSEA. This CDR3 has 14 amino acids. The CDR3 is CSGTTGRIEETQYF. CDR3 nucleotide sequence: TGCAGCGGAACCACAGGTCGGATTGAGGAGACCCAGTACTTC. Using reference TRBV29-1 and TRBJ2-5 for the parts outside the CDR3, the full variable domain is SAVISQKPSRDICQRGTSLTIQCQVDSQVTMMFWYRQQPGQSLTLIATANQGSEATYESGFVIDKFPISRPNLTFSTLTVSNMSPEDSSIYLCSGTTGRIEETQYFGPGTRLLVL.

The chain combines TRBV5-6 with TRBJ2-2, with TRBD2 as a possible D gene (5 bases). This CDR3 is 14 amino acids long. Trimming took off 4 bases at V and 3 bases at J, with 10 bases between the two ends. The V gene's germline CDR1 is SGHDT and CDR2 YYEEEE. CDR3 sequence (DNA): TGTGCCAGCAGCCTACCGAGGGACACCGGGGAGCTGTTTTTT. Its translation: CASSLPRDTGELFF.

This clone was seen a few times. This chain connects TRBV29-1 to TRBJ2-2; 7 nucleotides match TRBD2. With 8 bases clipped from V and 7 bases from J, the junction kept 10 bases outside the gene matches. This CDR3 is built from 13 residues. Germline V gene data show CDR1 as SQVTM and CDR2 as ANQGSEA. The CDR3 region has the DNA TGCAGCACGGGGGAGGGATACGGCGGGGAGCTGTTTTTT. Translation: CSTGEGYGGELFF.

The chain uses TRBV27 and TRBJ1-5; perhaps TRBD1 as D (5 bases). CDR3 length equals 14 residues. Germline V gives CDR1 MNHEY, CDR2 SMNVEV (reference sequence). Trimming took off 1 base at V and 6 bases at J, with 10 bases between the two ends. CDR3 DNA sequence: TGTGCCAGCAGTTTATGGGGGGATGGTCAGCCCCAGCATTTT. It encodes CASSLWGDGQPQHF.

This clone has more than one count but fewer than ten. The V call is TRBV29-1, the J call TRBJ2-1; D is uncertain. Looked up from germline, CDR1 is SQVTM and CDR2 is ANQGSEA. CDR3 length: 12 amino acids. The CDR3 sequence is CSCHESYNEQFF. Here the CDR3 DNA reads TGCAGTTGCCATGAATCTTACAATGAGCAGTTCTTC.

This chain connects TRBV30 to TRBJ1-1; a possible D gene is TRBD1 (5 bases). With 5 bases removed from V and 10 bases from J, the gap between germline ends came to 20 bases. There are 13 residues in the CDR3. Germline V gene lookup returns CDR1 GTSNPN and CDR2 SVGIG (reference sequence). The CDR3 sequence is CAWGPGTAASAFF. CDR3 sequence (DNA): TGTGCCTGGGGGCCAGGGACGGCCGCCTCAGCTTTCTTT.

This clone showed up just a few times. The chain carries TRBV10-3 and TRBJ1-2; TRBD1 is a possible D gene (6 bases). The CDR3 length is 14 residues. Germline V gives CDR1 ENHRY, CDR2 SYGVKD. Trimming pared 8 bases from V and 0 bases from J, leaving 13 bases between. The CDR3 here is CAIHRDTTNYGYTF. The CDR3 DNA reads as TGTGCCATCCACCGGGACACCACTAACTATGGCTACACCTTC.

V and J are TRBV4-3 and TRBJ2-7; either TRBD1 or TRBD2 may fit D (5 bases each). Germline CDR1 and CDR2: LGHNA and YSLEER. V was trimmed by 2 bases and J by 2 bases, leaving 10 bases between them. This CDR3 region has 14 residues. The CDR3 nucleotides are TGCGCCAGCAGCCAAAGGGACGGACCCTACGAGCAGTACTTC. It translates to CASSQRDGPYEQYF.

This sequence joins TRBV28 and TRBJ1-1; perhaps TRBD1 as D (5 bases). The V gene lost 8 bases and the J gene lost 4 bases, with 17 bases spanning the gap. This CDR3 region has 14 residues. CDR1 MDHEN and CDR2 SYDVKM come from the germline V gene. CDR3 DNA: TGTGCCAGCGGAATCCGGGGGGGGAGCACTGAAGCTTTCTTT. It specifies CASGIRGGSTEAFF.

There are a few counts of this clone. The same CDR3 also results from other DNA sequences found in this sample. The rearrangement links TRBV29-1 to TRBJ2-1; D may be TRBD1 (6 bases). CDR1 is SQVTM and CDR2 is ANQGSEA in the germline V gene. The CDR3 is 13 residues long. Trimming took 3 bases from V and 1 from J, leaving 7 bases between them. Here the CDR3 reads CSVDRGSYNEQFF. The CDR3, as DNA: TGCAGCGTTGACAGGGGTTCCTACAATGAGCAGTTCTTC.

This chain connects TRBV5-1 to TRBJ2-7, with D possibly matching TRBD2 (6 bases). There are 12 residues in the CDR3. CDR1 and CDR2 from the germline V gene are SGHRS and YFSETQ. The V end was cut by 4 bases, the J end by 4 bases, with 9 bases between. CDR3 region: CASSQAGYEQYF. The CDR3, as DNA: TGCGCCAGCAGCCAAGCGGGTTACGAGCAGTACTTC.

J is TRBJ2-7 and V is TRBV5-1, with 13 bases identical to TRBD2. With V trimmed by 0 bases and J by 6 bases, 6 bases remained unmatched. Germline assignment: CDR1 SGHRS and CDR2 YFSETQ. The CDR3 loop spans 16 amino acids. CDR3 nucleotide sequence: TGCGCCAGCAGCTTGGAACTAGCGGGAGGGCCGGGCGAGCAGTACTTC. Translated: CASSLELAGGPGEQYF.

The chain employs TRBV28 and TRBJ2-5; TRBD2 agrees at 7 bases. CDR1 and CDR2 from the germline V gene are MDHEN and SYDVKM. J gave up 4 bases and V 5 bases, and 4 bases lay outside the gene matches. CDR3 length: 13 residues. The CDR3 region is CASSTGGRETQYF. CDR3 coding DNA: TGTGCCAGCAGTACTGGCGGGAGAGAGACCCAGTACTTC.

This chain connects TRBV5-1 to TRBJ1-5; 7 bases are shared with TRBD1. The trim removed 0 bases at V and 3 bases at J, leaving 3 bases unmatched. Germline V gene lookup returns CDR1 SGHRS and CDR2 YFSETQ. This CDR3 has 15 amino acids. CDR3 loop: CASSLEGGYNQPQHF. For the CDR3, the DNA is TGCGCCAGCAGCTTGGAAGGGGGCTACAATCAGCCCCAGCATTTT.